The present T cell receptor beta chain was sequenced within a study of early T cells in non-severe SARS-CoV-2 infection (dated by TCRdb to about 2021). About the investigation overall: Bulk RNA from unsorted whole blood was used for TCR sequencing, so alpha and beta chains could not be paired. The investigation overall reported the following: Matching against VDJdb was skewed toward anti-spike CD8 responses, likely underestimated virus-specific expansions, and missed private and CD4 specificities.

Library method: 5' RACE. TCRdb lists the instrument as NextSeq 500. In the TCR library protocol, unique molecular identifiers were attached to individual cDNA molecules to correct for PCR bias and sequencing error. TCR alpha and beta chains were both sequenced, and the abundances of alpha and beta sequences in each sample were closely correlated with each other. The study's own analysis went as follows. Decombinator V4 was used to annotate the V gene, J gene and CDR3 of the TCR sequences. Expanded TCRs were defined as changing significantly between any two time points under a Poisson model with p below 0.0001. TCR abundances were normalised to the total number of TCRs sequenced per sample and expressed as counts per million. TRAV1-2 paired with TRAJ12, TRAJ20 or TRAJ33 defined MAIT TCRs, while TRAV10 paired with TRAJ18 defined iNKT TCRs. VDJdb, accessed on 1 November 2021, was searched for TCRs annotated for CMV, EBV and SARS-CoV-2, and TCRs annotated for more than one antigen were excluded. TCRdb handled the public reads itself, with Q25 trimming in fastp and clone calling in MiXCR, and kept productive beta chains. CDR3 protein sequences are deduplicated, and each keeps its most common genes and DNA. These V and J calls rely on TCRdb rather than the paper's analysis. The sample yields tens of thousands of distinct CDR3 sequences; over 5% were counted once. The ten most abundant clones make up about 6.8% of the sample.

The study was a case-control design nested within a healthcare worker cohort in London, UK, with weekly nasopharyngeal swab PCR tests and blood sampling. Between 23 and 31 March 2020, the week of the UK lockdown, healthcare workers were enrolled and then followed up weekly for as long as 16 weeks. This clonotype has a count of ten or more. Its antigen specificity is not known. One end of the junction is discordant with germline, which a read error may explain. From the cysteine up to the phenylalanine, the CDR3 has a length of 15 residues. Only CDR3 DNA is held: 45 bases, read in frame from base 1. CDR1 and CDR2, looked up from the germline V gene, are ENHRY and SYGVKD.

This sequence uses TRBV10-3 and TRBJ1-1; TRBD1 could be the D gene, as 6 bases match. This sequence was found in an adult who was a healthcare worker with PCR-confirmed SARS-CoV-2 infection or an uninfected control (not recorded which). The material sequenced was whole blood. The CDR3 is CAIRESGERNTEAFF. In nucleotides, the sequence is TGTGCCATCAGAGAGTCAGGGGAACGGAACACTGAAGCTTTCTTT.